These T cell receptor beta chains were read from a single sample in a study of T cells in Graves' hyperthyroidism and ophthalmopathy. TCRdb used MiXCR to reprocess the multiplex PCR reads, holding one entry per CDR3 protein. In the table there are 600,000 to 700,000 distinct CDR3 sequences, roughly 14% of which are singletons. Sequences were obtained from blood. The origin of the receptors is a woman aged 40 to 49 with Graves' ophthalmopathy. The CDR3 runs from the conserved cysteine through the conserved F or W. The order of the fields is V gene, D gene, J gene, clone size, CDR3 DNA, CDR3 protein. D genes are given only for firm matches. Clone size is stated in some rows and not others, as once, few, many or a class when expanded.

V: TRBV11-2
D: TRBD1
J: TRBJ1-6
size: -
DNA: TGTGCCAGCAGCTTAGCAGGGGGAAATAATTCACCCCTCCACTTT
CDR3: CASSLAGGNNSPLHF

V: TRBV4-3
D: -
J: TRBJ1-5
size: -
DNA: TGCGCCAGCAGCCTCATGAGGGGGGATCAGCCCCAGCATTTT
CDR3: CASSLMRGDQPQHF

V: TRBV6-2/TRBV6-3
D: -
J: TRBJ2-5
size: -
DNA: TGTGCCAGCAGTCCGCCCCGGGGCTGGGAGACCCAGTACTTC
CDR3: CASSPPRGWETQYF

V: TRBV20-1
D: -
J: TRBJ1-5
size: -
DNA: TGCAGTGCTAGAGAGCAGGGGCTGCCCCAGCATTTT
CDR3: CSAREQGLPQHF

V: TRBV12-3/TRBV12-4
D: -
J: TRBJ2-1
size: many
DNA: TGTGCCAGCAGGTACGGGACTTTCACTTCCTACAATGAGCAGTTCTTC
CDR3: CASRYGTFTSYNEQFF

V: TRBV11-3
D: -
J: TRBJ2-7
size: many
DNA: TGTGCCAGCAGCCCAAGTCCTAGCTCCTACGAGCAGTACTTC
CDR3: CASSPSPSSYEQYF

V: TRBV19
D: TRBD2
J: TRBJ2-5
size: -
DNA: TGTGCCAGTAGTCGGGCCAGCGGGAGCCTTCAAGAGACCCAGTACTTC
CDR3: CASSRASGSLQETQYF

V: TRBV4-1
D: -
J: TRBJ1-5
size: many
DNA: TGCGCCAGCAGCCAAGACTACAGGGGCAATCAGCCCCAGCATTTT
CDR3: CASSQDYRGNQPQHF

V: TRBV7-9
D: -
J: TRBJ1-1
size: many
DNA: TGTGCCAGCAGCTCAGACGCTGAGAACACTGAAGCTTTCTTT
CDR3: CASSSDAENTEAFF

V: TRBV6-5
D: -
J: TRBJ1-1
size: many
DNA: TGTGCCAGCAGTTACTACCAGGGCGGGGGAAACACTGAAGCTTTCTTT
CDR3: CASSYYQGGGNTEAFF

V: TRBV6-2/TRBV6-3
D: -
J: TRBJ2-5
size: many
DNA: TGTGCCAGCAGGACGAGACAGGGAGGTGAAGAGACCCAGTACTTC
CDR3: CASRTRQGGEETQYF

V: TRBV24-1
D: -
J: TRBJ2-2
size: few
DNA: TGTGCCACAGAAGGGACCGAGAACACCGGGGAGCTGTTTTTT
CDR3: CATEGTENTGELFF

V: TRBV7-9
D: TRBD2
J: TRBJ2-5
size: many
DNA: TGTGCCAGCAGCTTAGCGAGACTAGCGTCCCTATTCGAGACCCAGTACTTC
CDR3: CASSLARLASLFETQYF

V: TRBV6-2/TRBV6-3
D: -
J: TRBJ2-5
size: many
DNA: TGTGCCAGCAGTACTCAGGGAGAGACCCAGTACTTC
CDR3: CASSTQGETQYF

V: TRBV20-1
D: TRBD1
J: TRBJ1-2
size: many
DNA: TGCAGTGCCAACCCGACAGGGGGCAGTTATGGCTACACCTTC
CDR3: CSANPTGGSYGYTF

V: TRBV7-6
D: -
J: TRBJ1-5
size: many
DNA: TGTGCCAGCAGCTTAACCCTCAATCAGCCCCAGCATTTT
CDR3: CASSLTLNQPQHF

V: TRBV30
D: -
J: TRBJ1-3
size: many
DNA: TGTGCCTGGGCTGGAAACACCATATATTTT
CDR3: CAWAGNTIYF

V: TRBV10-2
D: -
J: TRBJ1-1
size: many
DNA: TGCGCCAGCCAGGGGCACACTGAAGCTTTCTTT
CDR3: CASQGHTEAFF

V: TRBV18
D: -
J: TRBJ1-5
size: many
DNA: TGTGCCAGCTCATCAACGGGGGGGCGCGATCAGCCCCAGCATTTT
CDR3: CASSSTGGRDQPQHF

V: TRBV5-8
D: -
J: TRBJ1-5
size: many
DNA: TGTGCCAGCAGCGACGGGGATCAGCCCCAGCATTTT
CDR3: CASSDGDQPQHF

V: TRBV20-1
D: -
J: TRBJ2-2
size: many
DNA: TGCAGTGCTAGAACAGCGGGCACCGGGGAGCTGTTTTTT
CDR3: CSARTAGTGELFF

V: TRBV14
D: -
J: TRBJ2-7
size: few
DNA: TGTGCCAGCAGCTCCGGGGCCCGATACGAGCAGTACTTC
CDR3: CASSSGARYEQYF

V: TRBV6-2/TRBV6-3
D: -
J: TRBJ1-5
size: many
DNA: TGTGCCAGCAGTGACACTGGATCGTGGCCCCAGCATTTT
CDR3: CASSDTGSWPQHF

V: TRBV5-4
D: -
J: TRBJ1-6
size: -
DNA: TGTGCCAGCAGCTTGGCCACAGGATCACCCCTCCACTTT
CDR3: CASSLATGSPLHF

V: TRBV11-2
D: -
J: TRBJ1-1
size: many
DNA: TGTGCCAGCAGCTTAGTAACAGGAATGAACACTGAAGCTTTCTTT
CDR3: CASSLVTGMNTEAFF

V: TRBV2
D: TRBD1
J: TRBJ1-2
size: many
DNA: TGTGCCAGCAGTGAAGGGGTGACAGGGGATGGCTTCGGCTACACCTTC
CDR3: CASSEGVTGDGFGYTF

V: TRBV6-1
D: TRBD1
J: TRBJ1-2
size: -
DNA: TGTGCCAGCAGACCAAGTCCAGGGGGAATCTATGGCTACACCTTC
CDR3: CASRPSPGGIYGYTF

V: TRBV6-1
D: TRBD2
J: TRBJ2-5
size: once
DNA: TGTGCCAGCAGAAGAACTAGCGGGGGCAACCAAGAGACCCAGTACTTC
CDR3: CASRRTSGGNQETQYF

V: TRBV29-1
D: -
J: TRBJ2-5
size: medium-sized
DNA: TGCAGCGTTGCGGGTCTAGCAGAGACCCAGTACTTC
CDR3: CSVAGLAETQYF

V: TRBV5-1
D: -
J: TRBJ2-2
size: few
DNA: TGCGCCAGCAGTTTCAGGGCAGACACCGGGGAGCTGTTTTTT
CDR3: CASSFRADTGELFF

V: TRBV6-1
D: -
J: TRBJ2-5
size: -
DNA: TGTGCCAGCAGCCGCGCGACCGGGGGTTCAGGAGAGACCCAGTACTTC
CDR3: CASSRATGGSGETQYF

V: TRBV20-1
D: TRBD2
J: TRBJ2-2
size: many
DNA: TGCAGTGCTAAGGCGGGAGTAGACACCGGGGAGCTGTTTTTT
CDR3: CSAKAGVDTGELFF

V: TRBV10-3
D: -
J: TRBJ1-5
size: many
DNA: TGTGCCATCTCGCGTAGCAATCAGCCCCAGCATTTT
CDR3: CAISRSNQPQHF

V: TRBV19
D: -
J: TRBJ1-1
size: many
DNA: TGTGCCAGTAGTATGTTTAAGGAGGAAGCTTTCTTT
CDR3: CASSMFKEEAFF

V: TRBV20-1
D: TRBD1
J: TRBJ1-2
size: many
DNA: TGCAGTGCTGCTACAGGGGGCTATGGCTACACCTTC
CDR3: CSAATGGYGYTF

V: TRBV28
D: -
J: TRBJ2-4
size: many
DNA: TGTGCCAGCAGTTTTGGAGCCTCAAACAAAAACATTCAGTACTTC
CDR3: CASSFGASNKNIQYF

V: TRBV6-5
D: -
J: TRBJ1-2
size: many
DNA: TGTGCCAGCAGTTCCGAATACAGGGAGAACTATGGCTACACCTTC
CDR3: CASSSEYRENYGYTF

V: TRBV15
D: -
J: TRBJ2-2
size: few
DNA: TGTGCCACCAGCAGAGTCCCCGGCGTGGGGACCGGGGAGCTGTTTTTT
CDR3: CATSRVPGVGTGELFF

V: TRBV4-1
D: -
J: TRBJ1-5
size: few
DNA: TGCGCCAGCAGCCAAGAGGGTCGACAGCCCCAGCATTTT
CDR3: CASSQEGRQPQHF

V: TRBV19
D: TRBD1
J: TRBJ1-1
size: many
DNA: TGTGCCAGTAGTACCCTCGGGGACAGTCCAGAAGCTTTCTTT
CDR3: CASSTLGDSPEAFF

V: TRBV20-1
D: TRBD2
J: TRBJ2-7
size: many
DNA: TGCAGTGCTAGTACTAGCGGGCCGTACGAGCAGTACTTC
CDR3: CSASTSGPYEQYF

V: TRBV2
D: -
J: TRBJ1-2
size: many
DNA: TGTGCCAGCAGTGAAAATCGGGGCGGGGAGACCTTC
CDR3: CASSENRGGETF

V: TRBV4-2
D: -
J: TRBJ2-7
size: -
DNA: TGTGCCAGCAGCCAAGATTCGGCCCGCGGGACCAGCTCCTACGAGCAGTACTTC
CDR3: CASSQDSARGTSSYEQYF

V: TRBV24-1
D: TRBD1
J: TRBJ1-2
size: -
DNA: TGTGCCACCCAGGATCCGGGACAGATCTATGGCTACACCTTC
CDR3: CATQDPGQIYGYTF

V: TRBV2
D: -
J: TRBJ2-7
size: many
DNA: TGTGCCAGCAGGGGGACTGGTTCACCCTACGAGCAGTACTTC
CDR3: CASRGTGSPYEQYF

V: TRBV7-9
D: TRBD1
J: TRBJ1-2
size: -
DNA: TGTGCCAGCAGCTTTCCGGGACAGGGCTTTGGCTACACCTTC
CDR3: CASSFPGQGFGYTF